These 2 T cell receptor beta chains were sequenced from one sample in a study of T cells expressing NK-cell markers. TCRdb reprocessed the 5' RACE reads and stores each CDR3 protein as one record, lacking DNA. Its clone listing holds around 280,000 distinct CDR3 sequences. The sequencing sample was made of blood T cells: a sorted CD56 or NKG2C T cell subset, CD4+ or CD8+ T cells, or bulk PBMC T cells (not recorded which). These receptor sequences come from a man between 18 and 29 years old in good health.

The V call is TRBV7-2, the J call TRBJ2-3; TCRdb indicates TRBD1, and absent DNA this call remains unverified. The CDR3 spans 16 residues. Germline-derived CDR1 and CDR2 are SGHTA and FQGNSA. The CDR3 protein is CASSLRLGGRTDTQYF.

The chain joins TRBV11-1 to TRBJ2-5; TCRdb returns TRBD1, unconfirmable since there is no DNA. This CDR3 is built from 19 residues. Germline values: CDR1 SGHAT, CDR2 FQDESV (reference sequence). The CDR3 is CASSARGAGSGGHQETQYF.